One sample yielded the 3 T cell receptor beta chains listed below, sequenced in a study of blood T cell repertoires in COVID-19. TCRdb's table, derived via immunoSEQ multiplex PCR, lists solely in-frame clones and lacks some. The sample holds more than 75,000 clones, around 88% seen once. The material sequenced was peripheral blood. The receptors were sampled from a man aged 25-45 years with acute or convalescent COVID-19.

This clone was seen once. The genes are TRBV28 and TRBJ1-1; 7 nucleotides align to TRBD1. Germline V lookup: CDR1 MDHEN, CDR2 SYDVKM. The CDR3 consists of 14 residues. V was pared by 7 bases and J by 2 bases, with 7 bases of the junction left unmatched. This CDR3 is CASTAGQYNTEAFF. In DNA, the CDR3 is TGTGCCAGCACCGCGGGACAGTACAACACTGAAGCTTTCTTT.

The chain links TRBV6-2 or TRBV6-3 to TRBJ1-5; D perhaps matches TRBD1 (6 bases). Trimming stripped 7 bases from V and 4 bases from J, with 20 bases between. The CDR3 is 16 residues long. Germline loops: CDR1 MNHEY, CDR2 SVGEGT. The CDR3 here is CASNPYRAPKNQPQHF. DNA of the CDR3: TGTGCCAGCAACCCCTACAGGGCCCCGAAAAATCAGCCCCAGCATTTT.

V usage is TRBV28 and J usage is TRBJ2-3, with a tentative D call TRBD2 (6 bases). V was shortened by 3 bases and J by 8 bases, with 24 bases between the two germline ends. Germline loops: CDR1 MDHEN, CDR2 SYDVKM. The CDR3 consists of 17 residues. CDR3: CASSFEHSLAGNPTQYF. CDR3 sequence (DNA): TGTGCCAGCAGTTTCGAACACTCACTAGCAGGAAATCCTACGCAGTATTTT. Using reference TRBV28 and TRBJ2-3 for the parts outside the CDR3, the full variable domain is DVKVTQSSRYLVKRTGEKVFLECVQDMDHENMFWYRQDPGLGLRLIYFSYDVKMKEKGDIPEGYSVSREKKERFSLILESASTNQTSMYLCASSFEHSLAGNPTQYFGPGTRLTVL.